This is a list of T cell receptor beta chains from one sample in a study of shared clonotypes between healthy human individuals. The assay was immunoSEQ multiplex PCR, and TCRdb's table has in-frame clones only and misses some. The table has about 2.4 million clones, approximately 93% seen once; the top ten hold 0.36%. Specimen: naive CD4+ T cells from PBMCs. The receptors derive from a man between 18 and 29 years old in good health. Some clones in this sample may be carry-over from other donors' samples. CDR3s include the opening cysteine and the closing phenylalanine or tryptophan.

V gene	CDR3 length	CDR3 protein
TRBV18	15	CASSPGTENTGELFF
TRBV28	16	CASSLRPGGRDYGYTF
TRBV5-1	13	CASSLGGPYEQYF
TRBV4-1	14	CASSQDRGQETQYF
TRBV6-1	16	CASSESGGASNQPQHF
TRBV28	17	CASSNLQGQLAKNIQYF
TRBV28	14	CASSLGGTYNEQFF
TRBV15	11	CATSTGRLEYF
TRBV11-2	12	CASRRSTDTQYF
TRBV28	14	CASSLPGQGYEQYF
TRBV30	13	CAWRPDSTGELFF
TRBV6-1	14	CASRANRADTEAFF
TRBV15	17	CATSRGFGARGVYGYTF
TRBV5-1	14	CASFTGGAGGELFF
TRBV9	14	CASSVTGMNTEAFF
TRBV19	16	CASSIRLLAGTNEQFF
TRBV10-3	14	CAIRGDRSGETQYF
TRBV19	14	CASSIRTEDYGYTF
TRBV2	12	CASSDQSWAAFF
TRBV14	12	CASSQTGIPQYF
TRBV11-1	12	CASSLSRGEQFF
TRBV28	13	CASRADRASEQYF
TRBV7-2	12	CASSLHSDEQYF
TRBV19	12	CAIRRSLYGYTF
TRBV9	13	CASNPTLADEQYF
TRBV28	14	CASSPGGLRTEAFF
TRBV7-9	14	CASSLVGIRDEQFF
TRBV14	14	CASSPMGLTDTQYF
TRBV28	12	CASRTPGAEAFF
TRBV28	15	CASSFLGANNSPLHF
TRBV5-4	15	CASSTKLGVTYEQYF
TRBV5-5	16	CASSSRDAGVWGEQYF
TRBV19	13	CASSQDREGGKYF
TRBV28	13	CASNVGGKNIQYF
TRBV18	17	CASSPGLWGGGSTEAFF
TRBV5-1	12	CASSYRTETQYF
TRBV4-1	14	CASSLIAGGNEQFF
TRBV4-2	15	CASSQELVVSSQQFF
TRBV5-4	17	CASSPGLAGASTDTQYF
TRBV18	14	CASSPSRGYNEQFF
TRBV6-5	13	CASSYTSDTEAFF
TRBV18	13	CASSPRQSYEQYF